The 15 T cell receptor beta chains listed next were all sequenced from one sample in a study of blood T cell repertoires in COVID-19. This table comes from immunoSEQ multiplex PCR, and its TCRdb copy is limited to in-frame clones, with some not included. Seen here are tens of thousands of clones, around 70% observed once, and the top ten hold 8% to 11%. The sequenced sample was peripheral blood. Receptors were obtained from a man in his 70s with COVID-19, enrolled during active disease.

The genes are TRBV11-2 and TRBJ2-3; D is ambiguous. The ends were cut back, 2 bases at V and 4 bases at J, with 7 bases in the middle. The V gene's germline CDR1 is SGHAT and CDR2 FQNNGV. The CDR3 spans 13 residues. The CDR3 DNA reads as TGTGCCAGCAGCTTACAGGTAGCAGATACGCAGTATTTT. It yields the protein CASSLQVADTQYF. Combining the CDR3 with reference TRBV11-2 and TRBJ2-3 gives the whole variable domain EAGVAQSPRYKIIEKRQSVAFWCNPISGHATLYWYQQILGQGPKLLIQFQNNGVVDDSQLPKDRFSAERLKGVDSTLKIQPAKLEDSAVYLCASSLQVADTQYFGPGTRLTVL.

This clone was seen once. This chain uses TRBV4-3 with TRBJ2-7, with 7 bases identical to TRBD1. The CDR3 runs 16 residues. The junction had 12 bases not matched to a gene; V was cut back by 0 bases and J by 7 bases. Germline values: CDR1 LGHNA, CDR2 YSLEER. The chain's CDR3 is CASSQDQTGYPKEQYF. In nucleotides, the CDR3 is TGCGCCAGCAGCCAAGATCAGACAGGGTACCCGAAAGAGCAGTACTTC.

The chain combines TRBV6-5 with TRBJ1-1; D might be TRBD1 (6 bases). The ends were cut back, 6 bases at V and 0 bases at J, with 11 bases in the middle. The CDR3 sequence is 14 residues long. Germline values: CDR1 MNHEY, CDR2 SVGAGI. DNA of the CDR3: TGTGCCAGCAGACCACAGGGAATGAACACTGAAGCTTTCTTT. This codes for CASRPQGMNTEAFF.

The chain employs TRBV6-5 and TRBJ2-1; 13 bases align to TRBD2. Germline V gene sequence: CDR1 MNHEY, CDR2 SVGAGI. The CDR3 spans 16 residues. Unmatched junction bases numbered 6, after V lost 3 bases and J lost 7 bases. CDR3 protein: CASSYRTSGGNNEQFF. CDR3 DNA: TGTGCCAGCAGTTATAGGACTAGCGGGGGTAATAATGAGCAGTTCTTC.

V usage is TRBV29-1 and J usage is TRBJ1-1; D is possibly TRBD1 (6 bases). Deletions cut 7 bases from V and 7 bases from J, with 19 bases between. Looked up from germline, CDR1 is SQVTM and CDR2 is ANQGSEA. This CDR3 is 13 amino acids long. CDR3 sequence: CSAGRPTGLEAFF. CDR3 sequence (DNA): TGCAGCGCCGGACGGCCTACAGGGCTTGAAGCTTTCTTT.

The chain combines TRBV28 with TRBJ1-5, with 11 bases fitting TRBD1. Unmatched junction bases numbered 13, after V lost 5 bases and J lost 7 bases. This CDR3 has 17 residues. Germline-derived CDR1 and CDR2 are MDHEN and SYDVKM. This CDR3 reads CASSRPGQGDLRQPQHF. CDR3 sequence (DNA): TGTGCCAGCAGTCGTCCGGGACAGGGGGACCTTAGGCAGCCCCAGCATTTT.

J is TRBJ1-1 and V is TRBV6-5; a weak D match, TRBD1 (5 bases). The V gene lost 1 base and the J gene lost 2 bases, with 8 bases spanning the gap. The CDR3 runs to 14 residues. CDR1 is MNHEY and CDR2 is SVGAGI in the germline V gene. Here the CDR3 DNA reads TGTGCCAGCAGTTACTTGCAGGGCAACACTGAAGCTTTCTTT. Encoded protein: CASSYLQGNTEAFF.

This CDR3 reads CASSLGDNNQPQHF. CDR3 bases: TGCGCCAGCAGCTTGGGAGACAACAATCAGCCCCAGCATTTT. V and J are TRBV5-1 and TRBJ1-5, with no clear D. CDR1 and CDR2 from the germline V gene are SGHRS and YFSETQ. With 0 bases removed from V and 3 bases from J, the gap between germline ends came to 7 bases. CDR3 size: 14 residues. Complete variable domain (other parts from reference TRBV5-1 and TRBJ1-5): KAGVTQTPRYLIKTRGQQVTLSCSPISGHRSVSWYQQTPGQGLQFLFEYFSETQRNKGNFPGRFSGRQFSNSRSEMNVSTLELGDSALYLCASSLGDNNQPQHFGDGTRLSIL.

This chain joins TRBV3-1 (or the pseudogene TRBV3-2) and TRBJ1-2, with unresolved D. V was pared by 0 bases and J by 4 bases, with 9 bases between. Germline V gene lookup returns CDR1 LGHDT and CDR2 YNNKEL (reference sequence). The CDR3 extends over 14 amino acids. The CDR3 loop reads CASSQDDLLYGYTF. CDR3 DNA sequence: TGTGCCAGCAGCCAAGACGACTTACTCTATGGCTACACCTTC.

The rearrangement joins TRBV24-1 to TRBJ1-2, with a possible D match to TRBD1 (5 bases). The CDR3 runs 14 residues. V gave up 4 bases and J gave up 4 bases, with 12 bases separating them. The germline V gene encodes CDR1 KGHDR and CDR2 SFDVKD. The CDR3 loop reads CATSEDGQPYGYTF. DNA for the CDR3: TGTGCCACCAGTGAGGATGGACAACCCTATGGCTACACCTTC.

CDR3 nucleotide sequence: TGTGCCAGCACCGATCCTCGGCGGGAGGGAAGCTCCTACAATGAGCAGTTCTTC. Its translation is CASTDPRREGSSYNEQFF. The chain recombines TRBV2 with TRBJ2-1; 9 bases map to TRBD2. The CDR3 is 18 amino acids. V shed 7 bases and J 0 bases; nucleotides not matched to a gene: 13. From germline, CDR1 is SNHLY and CDR2 FYNNEI. Full variable domain (remainder filled in from reference TRBV2 and TRBJ2-1): EPEVTQTPSHQVTQMGQEVILRCVPISNHLYFYWYRQILGQKVEFLVSFYNNEISEKSEIFDDQFSVERPDGSNFTLKIRSTKLEDSAMYFCASTDPRREGSSYNEQFFGPGTRLTVL.

CDR3 sequence reads: CASSKAPNSEQYF. CDR3 in DNA: TGTGCCAGTAGTAAAGCTCCCAATAGCGAGCAGTACTTC. The chain combines TRBV19 with TRBJ2-7; D is ambiguous. This CDR3 has 13 residues. Trimming pared 4 bases from V and 6 bases from J, leaving 13 bases between. Per the germline V gene, CDR1 is LNHDA and CDR2 is SQIVND (reference sequence).

Details on this clone: At one end, the junction sequence differs from germline, possibly due to a read error. The rearrangement uses TRBV30 and TRBJ2-1; D call uncertain. The CDR3 has 11 residues. Germline values: CDR1 GTSNPN, CDR2 SVGIG (reference sequence). Here the CDR3 DNA reads TGTGCCTGGAGTGTTTACAGTGAGCAGTTCTTC. It specifies CAWSVYSEQFF.

This clone was seen a single time. J is TRBJ2-7 and V is TRBV4-2; 12 bases map to TRBD2. V lost 2 bases, J lost 3 bases, and 2 bases stayed unmatched. The CDR3 contains 15 residues. CDR1 and CDR2 (germline): LGHNA, YNFKEQ. CDR3 nucleotide sequence: TGTGCCAGCAGCCAACTAGCGGGAGGGCTCTACGAGCAGTACTTC. This translates into CASSQLAGGLYEQYF.

This chain uses TRBV6-5 with TRBJ2-3; 14 nucleotides match TRBD2. Germline loops: CDR1 MNHEY, CDR2 SVGAGI. This CDR3 region has 16 residues. V was pared by 4 bases and J by 5 bases, with 5 bases of the junction left unmatched. The CDR3 sequence is CASSSTSGRVEDTQYF. The DNA of the CDR3 is TGTGCCAGCAGTTCGACTAGCGGGAGGGTGGAAGATACGCAGTATTTT.